This T cell receptor (beta chain) appears in the sequencing data of a study of OX40 agonist ivuxolimab in advanced cancers. A single count supports this clone. The germline V and J ends were trimmed by 7 bases and 7 bases, with 23 bases remaining between them. This CDR3 contains 14 residues. From germline, CDR1 is SQVTM and CDR2 ANQGSEA. The method was immunoSEQ multiplex PCR; TCRdb's version includes in-frame clones alone and lacks a portion of them. The table has some 90,000 clones, 70% to 90% seen once. Sequenced here: CD4+ or CD8+ T cells sorted from blood, sampled in a trial of the OX40 agonist ivuxolimab. The chain is built from TRBV29-1 and TRBJ2-7, with D perhaps being TRBD1 or TRBD2 (5 bases each). The receptor's source is an adult with an advanced solid tumor such as melanoma, head and neck, liver or kidney cancer. DNA of the CDR3: TGCAGCGCTCTCCCTAGAGGGGCCCCTAGGGAGCAGTACTTC. It specifies CSALPRGAPREQYF.